This T cell receptor beta chain was observed in a study of blood T cell repertoires in COVID-19. On the study more broadly: Acute-phase and convalescent COVID-19 samples originated in the United States, Italy and Spain. Sample material is recorded as cDNA or gDNA derived from T cells, B-cell-depleted T cells, or PBMCs.

A Seattle source enrolled patients during active infection and followed them longitudinally. Original methodology: Cell counts per sample came from amplifying reference gene primers. The repertoire was sequenced with immunoSEQ multiplex PCR; TCRdb's copy has only in-frame clones and lacks some. V, J and clone size are taken as reported in that table, and D and trimming were inferred from the DNA itself. The sample shows about 160,000 clones, over 75% of them seen only once. The V end was cut by 6 bases, the J end by 7 bases, with 18 bases between. Germline CDR1 LGHDT, CDR2 YNNKEL (reference sequence). This CDR3 is built from 14 residues.

The sequence was collected from an elderly man with COVID-19, enrolled during active disease. The sample taken for sequencing was peripheral blood. The chain recombines TRBV3-1 (or the pseudogene TRBV3-2) with TRBJ1-2; tentative D call: TRBD1 (5 bases). The CDR3: CASRPPPGLGGYTF. Here the CDR3 DNA reads TGTGCCAGCAGGCCCCCTCCAGGGTTGGGTGGCTACACCTTC.